The rows below give T cell receptor beta chains drawn from one sample of a study of early T cells in non-severe SARS-CoV-2 infection. TCRdb reprocessed the 5' RACE reads with MiXCR, giving one entry per CDR3 protein. The table includes 75,000 to 95,000 distinct CDR3 sequences, 16% detected once. The sequenced sample was whole blood, obtained at baseline. These receptors originate from an adult who was a healthcare worker with PCR-confirmed SARS-CoV-2 infection or an uninfected control (not recorded which). CDR3s include the opening cysteine and the closing phenylalanine or tryptophan. A D gene is named only where the DNA matches it firmly. Clone sizes are given selectively: once, few, many, or a class where the clone is expanded.

j_call: TRBJ2-5; d_call: TRBD1; v_call: TRBV12-3/TRBV12-4; clone_size: few; cdr3_aa: CASSPPGQGIIQGTQYF; cdr3_nt: TGTGCCAGCAGTCCCCCGGGACAGGGAATCATCCAGGGGACCCAGTACTTC
j_call: TRBJ2-1; d_call: NA; v_call: TRBV29-1; clone_size: NA; cdr3_aa: CSGRLEGSYNEQFF; cdr3_nt: TGCAGCGGCAGGCTAGAAGGGTCCTACAATGAGCAGTTCTTC
j_call: TRBJ2-5; d_call: TRBD2; v_call: TRBV9; clone_size: few; cdr3_aa: CASSVGLAGGETQYF; cdr3_nt: TGTGCCAGCAGCGTAGGACTAGCGGGAGGAGAGACCCAGTACTTC
j_call: TRBJ1-3; d_call: NA; v_call: TRBV5-4; clone_size: NA; cdr3_aa: CASSRQRSSGNTIYF; cdr3_nt: TGTGCCAGCAGCCGACAGCGAAGCTCTGGAAACACCATATATTTT
j_call: TRBJ1-6; d_call: NA; v_call: TRBV4-3; clone_size: NA; cdr3_aa: CASSQAVKPGPLGSPLHF; cdr3_nt: TGCGCCAGCAGCCAAGCAGTCAAACCGGGACCCCTCGGCTCACCCCTCCACTTT
j_call: TRBJ1-2; d_call: NA; v_call: TRBV5-1; clone_size: few; cdr3_aa: CASSWITGSYGYTF; cdr3_nt: TGCGCCAGCAGCTGGATAACAGGGTCCTATGGCTACACCTTC
j_call: TRBJ2-7; d_call: TRBD2; v_call: TRBV7-8; clone_size: NA; cdr3_aa: CASSSPGLAGGYEQYF; cdr3_nt: TGTGCCAGCAGTTCACCGGGACTAGCGGGAGGATACGAGCAGTACTTC
j_call: TRBJ2-2; d_call: TRBD2; v_call: TRBV10-2; clone_size: few; cdr3_aa: CASGSGRAPAGELFF; cdr3_nt: TGCGCCAGCGGTAGCGGGAGGGCCCCCGCCGGGGAGCTGTTTTTT
j_call: TRBJ2-7; d_call: TRBD1; v_call: TRBV2; clone_size: once; cdr3_aa: CAIEGQGQTYEQYF; cdr3_nt: TGTGCCATAGAAGGACAGGGGCAGACCTACGAGCAGTACTTC
j_call: TRBJ2-3; d_call: NA; v_call: TRBV30; clone_size: few; cdr3_aa: CAWSVGDTQYF; cdr3_nt: TGTGCCTGGAGTGTAGGTGATACGCAGTATTTT
j_call: TRBJ2-5; d_call: TRBD2; v_call: TRBV11-2; clone_size: many; cdr3_aa: CASSQIAGEGKTQYF; cdr3_nt: TGTGCCAGCAGCCAAATAGCGGGAGAGGGGAAGACCCAGTACTTC
j_call: TRBJ1-5; d_call: NA; v_call: TRBV28; clone_size: many; cdr3_aa: CASSLRYRLESNQPQHF; cdr3_nt: TGTGCCAGCAGTCTGCGCTACAGGTTAGAGAGCAATCAGCCCCAGCATTTT
j_call: TRBJ2-1; d_call: NA; v_call: TRBV28; clone_size: NA; cdr3_aa: CASSRIRGERWQFF; cdr3_nt: TGTGCCAGCAGCCGGATTAGGGGCGAGCGGTGGCAGTTCTTC
j_call: TRBJ1-4; d_call: NA; v_call: TRBV28; clone_size: NA; cdr3_aa: CASSLNEKLFF; cdr3_nt: TGTGCCAGCAGCCTTAATGAAAAACTGTTTTTT
j_call: TRBJ2-5; d_call: TRBD2; v_call: TRBV3-1; clone_size: NA; cdr3_aa: CASSQASSGKETQYF; cdr3_nt: TGTGCCAGCAGCCAAGCGTCTAGCGGAAAAGAGACCCAGTACTTC
j_call: TRBJ2-2; d_call: TRBD2; v_call: TRBV6-2/TRBV6-3; clone_size: NA; cdr3_aa: CASRLGTSHTGELFF; cdr3_nt: TGTGCCAGCAGACTCGGGACTAGTCACACCGGGGAGCTGTTTTTT
j_call: TRBJ2-7; d_call: NA; v_call: TRBV12-5; clone_size: few; cdr3_aa: CASGLATTTARPFYEQYF; cdr3_nt: TGTGCTAGTGGTTTGGCAACAACGACAGCCCGACCTTTCTACGAGCAGTACTTC
j_call: TRBJ2-5; d_call: TRBD1; v_call: TRBV6-1; clone_size: few; cdr3_aa: CASSEARGGVLNF; cdr3_nt: TGTGCCAGCAGTGAAGCGCGAGGGGGCGTCTTGAACTTC